This TCR beta chain was identified during a study of shared clonotypes between healthy human individuals. Of note for this clone: Its antigen is not identified.

The study's findings and limits: Researchers found naive subsets generally carried larger estimated richness than memory subsets.

The naive CD8 fraction comprised CD45RO-negative cells positively selected for CCR7 and excluded terminally differentiated effector memory CD45RA+ cells. Germline loops: CDR1 SEHNR, CDR2 FQNEAQ (reference sequence). V gave up 5 bases and J gave up 7 bases; unmatched junction bases: 10. The CDR3 runs 14 residues. The DNA input per sorted-subset replicate PCR was 200 ng, corresponding to roughly 30,000 T cell genomes. Sequencing was performed with immunoSEQ multiplex PCR; in TCRdb, only in-frame clones are kept and a portion is missing. This table holds roughly 2.1 million clones, approximately 94% found once.

Sequenced sample: naive CD8+ T cells from PBMCs. The genes are TRBV7-9 and TRBJ1-1; 7 nucleotides line up with TRBD1. The receptor comes from a man in his late teens or twenties in good health. Some clones in this sample may be carry-over from other donors' samples. Here the CDR3 DNA reads TGTGCCAGCAGCATACCCCGCACAGGGGTTGAAGCTTTCTTT. Translating gives CASSIPRTGVEAFF.